One and the same sample provided the 23 T cell receptor beta chains below, sequenced in a study of regulatory T cells in long-lasting Graves disease (TCRdb year 2021). The library was prepared using multiplex PCR. Instrument used: Illumina HiSeq 4000. CDR3 regions were amplified by Arm-PCR with iRepertoire HTBI primers to construct TCR beta libraries. TCRdb trimmed the raw reads at Q25, called clones with MiXCR and kept productive beta chains. A single entry per CDR3 protein holds the most common genes and DNA from its merged rows. The sample table shows about 660,000 distinct CDR3 sequences, and 30% are seen once. The ten biggest clones cover roughly 46% of the sample. According to the study, the label for this sample's time point signals: persistent/refractory GD, antithyroid drugs over 5 years with positive TRAb. For both TCR sequencing and RNA sequencing, RNA was extracted from PBMCs in TRIzol.

This sample comprised peripheral blood mononuclear cells (PBMCs), obtained when the disease was refractory, from a patient treated with antithyroid drugs. The source of these receptors is a female donor with Graves disease.

Many counts were recorded for this clonotype. Mismatch with germline at one junction end may stem from a read error. V usage is TRBV27 and J usage is TRBJ1-5; D is unresolved. Germline V gene lookup returns CDR1 MNHEY and CDR2 SMNVEV (reference sequence). This CDR3 contains 15 residues. The CDR3 sequence: CASSLRGGSNQPQHF. The CDR3 DNA follows: TGCGCCAGCAGCTTACGGGGAGGTAGCAATCAGCCCCAGCATTTT.

This CDR3 reads CASSQRQGVGTEAFF. In DNA, the CDR3 is TGTGCCAGCTCACAAAGACAGGGGGTAGGCACTGAAGCTTTCTTT. The V and J genes are TRBV18 and TRBJ1-1, with 9 nucleotides matching TRBD1. V was pared by 4 bases and J by 4 bases, with 7 bases of the junction left unmatched. Germline V lookup: CDR1 KGHSH, CDR2 LQKENI. This CDR3 contains 15 residues. Based on the CDR3 plus reference TRBV18 and TRBJ1-1, the full variable domain is NAGVMQNPRHLVRRRGQEARLRCSPMKGHSHVYWYRQLPEEGLKFMVYLQKENIIDESGMPKERFSAEFPKEGPSILRIQQVVRGDSAAYFCASSQRQGVGTEAFFGQGTRLTVV.

The sample holds a few counts of this clonotype. This rearrangement joins TRBV7-3 to TRBJ2-2; tentative D call: TRBD1 (7 bases). Trimming pared 5 bases from V and 7 bases from J, leaving 17 bases between. The length of the CDR3 is 15 residues. The germline V gene encodes CDR1 SGHTA and CDR2 FQGTGA. DNA of the CDR3: TGTGCCAGCAGCCAGCCTAGACAGGGAGGCGGGGAGCTGTTTTTT. It codes for CASSQPRQGGGELFF.

The genes are TRBV11-2 and TRBJ1-1, with D perhaps matching TRBD1 (6 bases). Germline V gene sequence: CDR1 SGHAT, CDR2 FQNNGV. The CDR3 sequence is 16 residues long. The germline V and J ends were trimmed by 0 bases and 0 bases, with 11 bases remaining between them. The CDR3 is CASSLDIGGMNTEAFF. CDR3 nucleotide sequence: TGTGCCAGCAGCTTAGATATCGGGGGCATGAACACTGAAGCTTTCTTT.

This clonotype is a singleton in its sample. The rearrangement joins TRBV30 to TRBJ2-3; D possibly corresponds to TRBD2 (5 bases). The V end lost 4 bases, the J end lost 5 bases, and 19 bases lay between the germline ends. Per germline, CDR1 GTSNPN and CDR2 SVGIG (reference sequence). The CDR3 length is 15 residues. DNA of the CDR3: TGTGCCTGGAATATGGACTCCCGCACTGGAGATACGCAGTATTTT. Its protein is CAWNMDSRTGDTQYF.

V is TRBV20-1 and J is TRBJ1-1; D unresolved. Trimming cost V 0 bases and J 6 bases, with 8 bases left between them. There are 12 residues in the CDR3. CDR1 and CDR2 from the germline V gene are DFQATT and SNEGSKA (reference sequence). The CDR3 DNA reads as TGCAGTGCTAGAGATAACTACGCTGAAGCTTTCTTT. Protein sequence: CSARDNYAEAFF.

This clonotype has just a few counts. The chain uses TRBV28 and TRBJ1-2, with 8 bases aligning to TRBD1. This CDR3 is 14 amino acids long. CDR1 and CDR2 (germline): MDHEN, SYDVKM. V was pared by 1 base and J by 10 bases, with 8 bases of the junction left unmatched. In DNA form, the CDR3 reads TGTGCCAGCAGTTTATTCGCCACGGACAGGGCCTACACCTTC. It translates to CASSLFATDRAYTF.

This rearrangement joins TRBV6-2 or TRBV6-3 to TRBJ1-5; the match to TRBD1 covers 11 bases. CDR1 and CDR2 (germline): MNHEY, SVGEGT. The CDR3 contains 14 residues. V gave up 8 bases and J gave up 6 bases; unmatched junction bases: 6. Here the CDR3 reads CASEDRGQVQPQHF. The CDR3 DNA reads as TGTGCCAGCGAGGACAGGGGGCAGGTTCAGCCCCAGCATTTT.

Only a few counts were recorded for this clonotype. This sequence joins TRBV6-1 and TRBJ1-2, with 7 positions matching TRBD1. The germline V gene encodes CDR1 MNHNS and CDR2 SASEGT. This CDR3 region has 17 residues. J gave up 8 bases and V 6 bases, and 21 bases lay outside the gene matches. The CDR3 spells CASSAMEGQEAIWGYTF. In nucleotides, the CDR3 is TGTGCCAGCAGCGCTATGGAAGGACAGGAAGCCATATGGGGCTACACCTTC.

The chain couples TRBV5-1 to TRBJ2-7; 11 nucleotides align to TRBD2. Germline CDR1 SGHRS, CDR2 YFSETQ. There are 15 residues in the CDR3. The V gene end was trimmed by 0 bases and the J gene end by 9 bases; junction bases not matched to a gene: 8. CDR3 in DNA: TGCGCCAGCAGCTTGGATGGTAGCGGGAGGGGACGGCAGTACTTC. This codes for CASSLDGSGRGRQYF.

There are many counts of this clonotype. Germline is not matched at one junction end, which may reflect a read error. The V call is TRBV5-1, the J call TRBJ2-7; the match to TRBD1 covers 8 bases. The germline V gene has CDR1 SGHRS and CDR2 YFSETQ. This CDR3 contains 14 residues. The CDR3 bases are TGTGCCAGCAGCCCTGACAGGGGATCGTACGAGCAGTACTTC. Translated: CASSPDRGSYEQYF.

A few counts support this clonotype. This chain joins TRBV6-1 and TRBJ2-2; D is unresolved. This CDR3 contains 17 residues. The germline CDR1 and CDR2 sequences are MNHNS and SASEGT. V lost 4 bases, J lost 3 bases, and 18 bases lay in between. CDR3 DNA: TGTGCCAGCAGTGCCGTTGTCCGGACGCACCACACCGGGGAGCTGTTTTTT. Encoded protein: CASSAVVRTHHTGELFF.

This clonotype was seen repeatedly, ten times or more. The CDR3: CASSLRLAEMNTEAFF. The CDR3 bases are TGTGCCAGCAGTTTGCGCCTCGCAGAGATGAACACTGAAGCTTTCTTT. The gene calls are TRBV12-3 or TRBV12-4 and TRBJ1-1, with unresolved D. V gave up 3 bases and J gave up 0 bases, with 14 bases separating them. This CDR3 has 16 residues.

This clonotype was picked up a small number of times. V is TRBV11-2 and J is TRBJ2-2; D uncertain. Trimming shortened V by 5 bases and J by 4 bases, and 14 bases separated the two germline ends. This CDR3 is 15 amino acids long. Germline CDR1 SGHAT, CDR2 FQNNGV. The CDR3 sequence is CASSRRQITTGELFF. CDR3 DNA sequence: TGTGCCAGCAGCCGCCGACAAATTACCACCGGGGAGCTGTTTTTT.

This clonotype was detected only a few times. The rearrangement links TRBV20-1 to TRBJ2-2, with D tentatively TRBD2 (6 bases). Germline CDR1 reads DFQATT; CDR2 reads SNEGSKA (reference sequence). This CDR3 comprises 12 residues. Trimming cost V 6 bases and J 3 bases, with 8 bases left between them. The CDR3 DNA is TGCAGTGCGGAGGGGTACACCGGGGAGCTGTTTTTT. It is translated as CSAEGYTGELFF.

The chain couples TRBV5-1 to TRBJ1-2; D unclear. The CDR3 extends over 13 amino acids. V was shortened by 9 bases and J by 1 base, with 13 bases between the two germline ends. The germline gives CDR1 SGHRS, CDR2 YFSETQ. Written as DNA, the CDR3 is TGCGCCACCGGCGACGGGGTTAACTATGGCTACACCTTC. Residues: CATGDGVNYGYTF.

This clonotype was observed a handful of times. J is TRBJ2-4 and V is TRBV20-1; TRBD1 matches 8 bases. The CDR3 runs 16 residues. Trimming cost V 2 bases and J 6 bases; bases outside gene matches: 12. Per the germline V gene, CDR1 is DFQATT and CDR2 is SNEGSKA (reference sequence). CDR3 amino acids: CSARPGQGRSGNIQYF. CDR3 DNA: TGCAGTGCTAGACCCGGACAGGGTCGGTCGGGAAACATTCAGTACTTC.

The chain carries TRBV29-1 and TRBJ2-7, with D possibly matching TRBD1 (6 bases). CDR3 size: 15 residues. Germline V lookup: CDR1 SQVTM, CDR2 ANQGSEA. V gave up 4 bases and J gave up 2 bases, with 18 bases separating them. The CDR3 nucleotides read TGCAGCGTTGTCCTCCAGACAGGAAGAGCCTACGAGCAGTACTTC. Translation gives CSVVLQTGRAYEQYF.

This clonotype was seen only a few times. The chain uses TRBV16 and TRBJ1-4, with D unresolved. The CDR3 consists of 17 residues. The V gene lost 0 bases and the J gene lost 8 bases, with 19 bases spanning the gap. CDR1 and CDR2 (germline): KGHSY, FQNENV. For the CDR3, the DNA is TGTGCCAGCAGCCAATCCCCTCTCGGAACGGGGAGGGAAAAACTGTTTTTT. It translates to CASSQSPLGTGREKLFF.

This clonotype came up many times. V usage is TRBV6-1 and J usage is TRBJ1-1, with TRBD1 matching over 7 bases. The germline V gene encodes CDR1 MNHNS and CDR2 SASEGT. The CDR3 consists of 12 residues. V was clipped by 8 bases and J by 4 bases; unmatched bases: 4. CDR3 DNA: TGTGCCAGCGGTAACAGGGGCACTGAAGCTTTCTTT. This encodes CASGNRGTEAFF.

Comments on this clonotype: An end of the junction differs from the germline gene, which may be a read error. J is TRBJ2-5 and V is TRBV7-9, with D possibly called TRBD1 or TRBD2 (7 bases each). The CDR3 covers 14 residues. Germline V gene lookup returns CDR1 SEHNR and CDR2 FQNEAQ (reference sequence). The CDR3 bases are TGTGCCGGCAGCTTGACAGGGAGGGAGGAGACCCAGTACTTC. Translation: CAGSLTGREETQYF.

This clonotype was found once. CDR3 in DNA: TGTGCCAGCAACAACAGGAACCGGGACAGGGGAAGTCCTAATGAAAAACTGTTTTTT. As protein: CASNNRNRDRGSPNEKLFF. The J gene is TRBJ1-4, the V gene TRBV5-8, with 10 bases matching TRBD1. The CDR3 runs 19 residues. The ends lost 6 bases at V and 3 bases at J; junction bases unmatched: 17. Germline CDR1 is SGHTS and CDR2 is YDEGEE.

This clonotype was counted only a few times. The J gene is TRBJ1-1, the V gene TRBV11-2; D possibly corresponds to TRBD1 (5 bases). The CDR3 is made up of 17 amino acids. The ends were cut back, 3 bases at V and 1 base at J, with 18 bases in the middle. CDR1 and CDR2 from the germline V gene are SGHAT and FQNNGV. CDR3 residues: CASSLAASGTANTEAFF. The CDR3 coding sequence is TGTGCCAGCAGCTTGGCGGCGTCCGGGACCGCGAACACTGAAGCTTTCTTT.